These 15 T cell receptor beta chains came from one sample sequenced in a study of T cell repertoires in cytomegalovirus infection. TCRdb called the reads again in MiXCR, with one record for every CDR3 protein. The profile shows about 500,000 distinct CDR3 sequences, around 35% of them singletons. Their specific antigens are unknown. Source: cultured PBMCs, taken from culture after CMV antigen stimulation. The receptors stem from a human donor in good health (CMV status not recorded). Some clones in this sample may be carry-over from other donors' samples.

There are a few counts of this clonotype. The chain is built from TRBV7-2 and TRBJ2-3, with D perhaps TRBD2 (6 bases). The CDR3 consists of 16 residues. With 5 bases removed from V and 2 bases from J, the gap between germline ends came to 17 bases. Germline CDR1 and CDR2: SGHTA and FQGNSA. The CDR3 DNA reads TGTGCCAGCAGCCCAGGACCGGGACTCTCCACAGATACGCAGTATTTT. Translation: CASSPGPGLSTDTQYF.

This chain uses TRBV20-1 with TRBJ2-3; D is possibly TRBD1 (6 bases). This CDR3 is built from 17 residues. The V gene lost 1 base and the J gene lost 0 bases, with 17 bases spanning the gap. The germline V gene encodes CDR1 DFQATT and CDR2 SNEGSKA (reference sequence). This CDR3 reads CSARGATGHLSTDTQYF. CDR3 DNA sequence: TGCAGTGCTAGAGGGGCTACGGGACACCTTAGCACAGATACGCAGTATTTT.

In its sample, this clonotype was seen a few times. DNA of the CDR3: TGTGCCAGCAGTTTCGAGGTTGAGGCTTTCTTT. This translates into CASSFEVEAFF. The chain carries TRBV28 and TRBJ1-1; D not certain. Germline loops: CDR1 MDHEN, CDR2 SYDVKM. The CDR3 is 11 amino acids. The V end was cut by 3 bases, the J end by 11 bases, with 10 bases between.

This clonotype was detected only a few times. The chain uses TRBV7-2 and TRBJ1-6; possibly TRBD1 for D (5 bases). Germline CDR1 reads SGHTA; CDR2 reads FQGNSA. The CDR3 is made up of 16 amino acids. V shed 5 bases and J shed 7 bases, with 18 bases lying between them. The chain's CDR3 is CASSTGRAGVNSPLHF. The CDR3 DNA sequence: TGTGCCAGCAGCACTGGGAGGGCGGGGGTAAATTCACCCCTCCACTTT.

This clonotype was detected only a few times. The J gene is TRBJ1-2, the V gene TRBV19; no definite D call. Germline V gives CDR1 LNHDA, CDR2 SQIVND (reference sequence). V gave up 2 bases and J gave up 0 bases, with 7 bases separating them. This CDR3 contains 14 residues. The CDR3 DNA reads as TGTGCCAGTAGTATAAGGACGGCTAACTATGGCTACACCTTC. It is translated as CASSIRTANYGYTF.

A few counts support this clonotype. The chain has TRBV20-1 and TRBJ1-1, with D perhaps matching TRBD1 (6 bases). The CDR3 length is 13 residues. Germline V gene lookup returns CDR1 DFQATT and CDR2 SNEGSKA (reference sequence). Trimming left V 3 bases short and J 5 bases short, with 13 bases between. The CDR3 nucleotides read TGCAGTGCTAGTCCGCAGGGGAGGACTGAAGCTTTCTTT. Amino acid sequence: CSASPQGRTEAFF.

This clonotype has only a few counts. The chain recombines TRBV19 with TRBJ1-5; 7 bases fit TRBD1. V dropped 5 bases and J dropped 7; count of bases not matched to a gene: 5. The CDR3 runs to 13 residues. The germline V gene encodes CDR1 LNHDA and CDR2 SQIVND (reference sequence). The CDR3 reads CASSDRAGQPQHF. CDR3 coding DNA: TGTGCCAGTAGTGACAGGGCCGGACAGCCCCAGCATTTT.

In its sample, this clonotype was seen a few times. The chain employs TRBV6-2 or TRBV6-3 and TRBJ2-7; no clear D gene. The germline V gene encodes CDR1 MNHEY and CDR2 SVGEGT. V was cut by 0 bases and J by 3 bases, with 12 bases left in between. The CDR3 spans 15 residues. This CDR3 is CASSYSRSLRYEQYV. As DNA, the CDR3 is TGTGCCAGCAGTTACTCGCGGAGCCTCCGCTACGAGCAGTACGTC.

V gene TRBV12-5 combines with J gene TRBJ2-7, with D unresolved. Germline V gene data show CDR1 as LGHNT and CDR2 as FRNRAP. V lost 1 base, J lost 5 bases, and 15 bases lay in between. This CDR3 contains 15 residues. CDR3 residues: CASGLGAGANNEQYF. In DNA, the CDR3 is TGTGCTAGTGGTTTGGGGGCAGGTGCCAACAACGAGCAGTACTTC.

The chain joins TRBV27 to TRBJ1-2, with D possibly being TRBD1 (6 bases). Germline V CDR1 and CDR2: MNHEY, SMNVEV (reference sequence). Trimming removed 4 bases at V and 8 bases at J, with 14 bases between. The CDR3 consists of 13 residues. CDR3 in DNA: TGTGCCAGCAGTTGGGGGCCCGGCAGGGGCTACACCTTC. This sequence encodes CASSWGPGRGYTF.

V usage is TRBV6-2 or TRBV6-3 and J usage is TRBJ2-7; TRBD2 is a possible D gene (6 bases). V lost 6 bases to trimming and J lost 6 bases, with 18 bases between them. CDR1 MNHEY and CDR2 SVGEGT come from the germline V gene. There are 14 residues in the CDR3. CDR3 coding DNA: TGTGCCAGCAGGGGTGGCGGGACGAATGGCGAGCAGTACTTC. It specifies CASRGGGTNGEQYF.

This clonotype has a handful of counts. This chain uses TRBV11-2 with TRBJ2-1; the match to TRBD2 covers 8 bases. Germline lookup yields CDR1 SGHAT and CDR2 FQNNGV. V lost 3 bases and J lost 9; bases outside the gene matches: 4. The CDR3 has 13 amino acids. In DNA, the CDR3 is TGTGCCAGCAGCTTTACGGGGGGGAGTGAGCAGTTCTTC. This sequence encodes CASSFTGGSEQFF.

Only a few counts were recorded for this clonotype. The chain joins TRBV7-3 to TRBJ1-2, with D maybe TRBD1 (6 bases). V lost 5 bases and J lost 6, with 16 bases in between. The CDR3 is 14 amino acids. Germline CDR1 and CDR2: SGHTA and FQGTGA. CDR3 protein: CASSQGPGGDGYTF. CDR3 sequence (DNA): TGTGCCAGCAGCCAAGGTCCGGGGGGCGATGGCTACACCTTC.

The genes are TRBV7-2 and TRBJ1-3; 10 bases fit TRBD1. Germline V lookup: CDR1 SGHTA, CDR2 FQGNSA. This CDR3 region has 13 residues. The trim removed 5 bases at V and 8 bases at J, leaving 3 bases unmatched. This chain's CDR3 is CASSPGTGDTIYF. In DNA, the CDR3 is TGTGCCAGCAGCCCGGGGACAGGGGACACCATATATTTT. The full variable domain, its missing parts supplied by reference TRBV7-2 and TRBJ1-3, is GAGVSQSPSNKVTEKGKDVELRCDPISGHTALYWYRQSLGQGLEFLIYFQGNSAPDKSGLPSDRFSAERTGGSVSTLTIQRTQQEDSAVYLCASSPGTGDTIYFGEGSWLTVV.

This sequence joins TRBV28 and TRBJ1-3, with 8 bases fitting TRBD1. Germline loops: CDR1 MDHEN, CDR2 SYDVKM. CDR3 size: 16 residues. J lost 0 bases, V lost 5 bases, and 6 bases had no gene match. For the CDR3, the DNA is TGTGCCAGCAGTATACCGGGACAGGTCTCTGGAAACACCATATATTTT. It codes for CASSIPGQVSGNTIYF.